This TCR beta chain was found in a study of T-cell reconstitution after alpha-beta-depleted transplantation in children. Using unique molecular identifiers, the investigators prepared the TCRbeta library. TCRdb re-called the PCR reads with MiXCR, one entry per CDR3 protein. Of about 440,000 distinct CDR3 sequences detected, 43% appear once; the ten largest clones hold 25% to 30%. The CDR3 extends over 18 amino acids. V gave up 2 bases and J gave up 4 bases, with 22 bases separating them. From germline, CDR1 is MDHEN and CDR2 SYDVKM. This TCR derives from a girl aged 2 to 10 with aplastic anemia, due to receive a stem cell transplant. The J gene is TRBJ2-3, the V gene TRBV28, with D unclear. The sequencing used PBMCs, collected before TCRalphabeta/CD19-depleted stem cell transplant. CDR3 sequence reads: CASSLVPVYPIAPDTQYF. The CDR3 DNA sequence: TGTGCCAGCAGTTTAGTACCTGTTTACCCCATAGCCCCAGATACGCAGTATTTT.